This TCR beta chain stems from a study of CD8+CD57+ T cells in acquired aplastic anemia. Overall study context: Sorted CD4+ and CD8+ cells yielded DNA averaging around 3.2 ug.

In its sample, this clonotype was seen many times. Genomic DNA acted as the template from which TCR beta VDJ combination and CDR3 sequence profiling were carried out. Using its own MiXCR run on the reads, TCRdb lists one record per CDR3 protein. This sample has about 180,000 distinct CDR3 sequences, with around half found just once. The germline V and J ends were trimmed by 5 bases and 0 bases, with 17 bases remaining between them. Germline V CDR1 and CDR2: LGHNT, FRNRAP. The CDR3 covers 16 residues. The sequenced sample was sorted CD4+, CD8+, or CD8+CD57+ T cells (not recorded which) from PBMCs. J is TRBJ2-7 and V is TRBV12-5, with no clear D. The receptor's source is a human donor in good health. The CDR3 loop is CASGTGPGLGSYEQYF. The CDR3 DNA sequence: TGTGCTAGTGGTACCGGCCCGGGTTTGGGCTCCTACGAGCAGTACTTC.